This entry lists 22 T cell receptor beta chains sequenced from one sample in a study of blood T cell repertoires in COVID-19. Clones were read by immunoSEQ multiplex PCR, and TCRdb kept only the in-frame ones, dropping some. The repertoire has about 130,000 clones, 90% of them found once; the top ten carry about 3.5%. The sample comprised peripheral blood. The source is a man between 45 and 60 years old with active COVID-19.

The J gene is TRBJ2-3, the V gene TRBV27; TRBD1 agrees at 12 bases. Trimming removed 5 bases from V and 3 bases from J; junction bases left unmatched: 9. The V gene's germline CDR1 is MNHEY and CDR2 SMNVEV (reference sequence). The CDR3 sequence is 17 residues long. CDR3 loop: CASSQTGTGGLTDTQYF. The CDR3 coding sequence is TGTGCCAGCAGTCAGACCGGGACAGGGGGCTTGACAGATACGCAGTATTTT.

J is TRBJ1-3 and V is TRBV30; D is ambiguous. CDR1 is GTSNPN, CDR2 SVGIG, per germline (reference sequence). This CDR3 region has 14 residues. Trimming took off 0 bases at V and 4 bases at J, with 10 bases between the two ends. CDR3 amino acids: CAWSVGARGNTIYF. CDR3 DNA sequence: TGTGCCTGGAGTGTAGGAGCTCGGGGAAACACCATATATTTT.

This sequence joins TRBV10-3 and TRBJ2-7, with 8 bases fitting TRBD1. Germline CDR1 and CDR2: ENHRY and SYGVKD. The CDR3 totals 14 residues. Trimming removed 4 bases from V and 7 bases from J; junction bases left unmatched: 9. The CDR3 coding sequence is TGTGCCATCAGTGTGGGCAGGGGGCAGGGTGAGCAGTACTTC. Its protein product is CAISVGRGQGEQYF.

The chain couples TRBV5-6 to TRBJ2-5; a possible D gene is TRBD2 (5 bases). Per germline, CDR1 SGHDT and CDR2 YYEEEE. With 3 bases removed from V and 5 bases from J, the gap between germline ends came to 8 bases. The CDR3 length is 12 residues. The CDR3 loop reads CASSSGLETQYF. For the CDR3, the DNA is TGTGCCAGCAGCTCCGGACTGGAGACCCAGTACTTC.

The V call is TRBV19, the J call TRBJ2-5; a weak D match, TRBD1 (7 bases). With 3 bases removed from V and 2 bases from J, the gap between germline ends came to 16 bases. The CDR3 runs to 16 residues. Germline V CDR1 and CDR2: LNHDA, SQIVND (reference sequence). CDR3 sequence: CASSIGAPGGQETQYF. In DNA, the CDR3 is TGTGCCAGTAGTATTGGGGCCCCAGGGGGGCAAGAGACCCAGTACTTC.

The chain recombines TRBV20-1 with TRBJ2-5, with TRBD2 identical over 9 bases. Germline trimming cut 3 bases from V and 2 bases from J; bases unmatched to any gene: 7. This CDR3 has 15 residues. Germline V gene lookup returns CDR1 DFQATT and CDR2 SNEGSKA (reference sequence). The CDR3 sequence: CSASDSGRVQETQYF. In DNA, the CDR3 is TGCAGTGCTAGTGATAGCGGGAGAGTACAAGAGACCCAGTACTTC.

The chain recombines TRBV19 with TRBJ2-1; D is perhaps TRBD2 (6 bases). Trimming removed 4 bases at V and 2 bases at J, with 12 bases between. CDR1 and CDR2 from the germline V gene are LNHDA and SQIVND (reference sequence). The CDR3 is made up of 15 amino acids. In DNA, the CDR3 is TGTGCCAGTAGTAGGGCGGGAAGAACCTACAATGAGCAGTTCTTC. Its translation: CASSRAGRTYNEQFF.

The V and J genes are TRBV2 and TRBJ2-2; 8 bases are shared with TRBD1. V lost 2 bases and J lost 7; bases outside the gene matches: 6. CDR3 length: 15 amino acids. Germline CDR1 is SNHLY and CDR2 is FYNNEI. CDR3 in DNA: TGTGCCAGCAGTGAACTCCCCAGGGGGCGCGGGGAGCTGTTTTTT. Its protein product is CASSELPRGRGELFF. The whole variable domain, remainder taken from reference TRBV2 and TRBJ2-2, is EPEVTQTPSHQVTQMGQEVILRCVPISNHLYFYWYRQILGQKVEFLVSFYNNEISEKSEIFDDQFSVERPDGSNFTLKIRSTKLEDSAMYFCASSELPRGRGELFFGEGSRLTVL.

This chain's CDR3 is CASSFSPGQGENQPQHF. DNA of the CDR3: TGTGCCAGCAGTTTCTCACCCGGACAGGGGGAAAATCAGCCCCAGCATTTT. The chain recombines TRBV27 with TRBJ1-5; 10 bases line up with TRBD1. With V trimmed by 3 bases and J by 4 bases, 9 bases remained unmatched. The CDR3 is made up of 17 amino acids. Germline values: CDR1 MNHEY, CDR2 SMNVEV (reference sequence).

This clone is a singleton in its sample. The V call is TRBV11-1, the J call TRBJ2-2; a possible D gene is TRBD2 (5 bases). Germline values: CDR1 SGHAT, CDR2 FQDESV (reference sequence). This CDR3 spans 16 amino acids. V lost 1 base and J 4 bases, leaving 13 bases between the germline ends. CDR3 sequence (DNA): TGTGCCAGCAGCTTAGAGCCGGTTGGGAGCACCGGGGAGCTGTTTTTT. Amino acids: CASSLEPVGSTGELFF. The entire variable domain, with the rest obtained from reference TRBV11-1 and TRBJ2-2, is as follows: EAEVAQSPRYKITEKSQAVAFWCDPISGHATLYWYRQILGQGPELLVQFQDESVVDDSQLPKDRFSAERLKGVDSTLKIQPAELGDSAMYLCASSLEPVGSTGELFFGEGSRLTVL.

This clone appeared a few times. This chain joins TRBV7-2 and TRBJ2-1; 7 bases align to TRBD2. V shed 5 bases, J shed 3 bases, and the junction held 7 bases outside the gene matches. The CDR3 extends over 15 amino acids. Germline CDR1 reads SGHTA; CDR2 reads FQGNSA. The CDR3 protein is CASSRSGDRYNEQFF. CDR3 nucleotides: TGTGCCAGCAGCCGGAGCGGGGACCGCTACAATGAGCAGTTCTTC. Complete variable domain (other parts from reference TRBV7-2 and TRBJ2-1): GAGVSQSPSNKVTEKGKDVELRCDPISGHTALYWYRQSLGQGLEFLIYFQGNSAPDKSGLPSDRFSAERTGGSVSTLTIQRTQQEDSAVYLCASSRSGDRYNEQFFGPGTRLTVL.

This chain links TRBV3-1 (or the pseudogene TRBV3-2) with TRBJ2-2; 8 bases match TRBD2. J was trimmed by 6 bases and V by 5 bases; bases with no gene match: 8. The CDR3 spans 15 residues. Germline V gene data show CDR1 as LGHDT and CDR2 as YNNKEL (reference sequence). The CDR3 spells CASSEAGVIAGELFF. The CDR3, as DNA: TGTGCCAGCAGCGAAGCGGGGGTGATCGCCGGGGAGCTGTTTTTT.

The CDR3 bases are TGTGCCAGCAGCGTAGCTGGACTAGCGGGGGGCGGACAAGAGACCCAGTACTTC. As protein: CASSVAGLAGGGQETQYF. The chain uses TRBV9 and TRBJ2-5; the match to TRBD2 covers 14 bases. The germline CDR1 and CDR2 sequences are SGDLS and YYNGEE. The V segment lost 0 bases and the J segment 2 bases; nucleotides outside the gene matches: 6. The CDR3 has 18 amino acids.

Written as DNA, the CDR3 is TGTGCCAGCTCACCGGAGGACAGACTTACACAACTCTACGAGCAGTACTTC. It is translated as CASSPEDRLTQLYEQYF. The chain couples TRBV18 to TRBJ2-7; D is perhaps TRBD1 (6 bases). Germline values: CDR1 KGHSH, CDR2 LQKENI. V was trimmed by 3 bases and J by 3 bases, leaving 21 bases between them. The CDR3 sequence is 17 residues long.

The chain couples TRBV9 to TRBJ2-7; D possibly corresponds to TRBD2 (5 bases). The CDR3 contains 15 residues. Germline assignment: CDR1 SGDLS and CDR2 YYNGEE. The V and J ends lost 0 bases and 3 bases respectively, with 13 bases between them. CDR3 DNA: TGTGCCAGCAGCGTAGGGGGAGACTCGCTCTACGAGCAGTACTTC. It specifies CASSVGGDSLYEQYF.

CDR3 DNA sequence: TGCGCCAGCAGTGAGTCGACAGCGCCTAGCTCCTACAATGAGCAGTTCTTC. Protein sequence: CASSESTAPSSYNEQFF. The chain has TRBV10-1 and TRBJ2-1, with D possibly matching TRBD1 (5 bases). From germline, CDR1 is WNHNN and CDR2 SYGVQD (reference sequence). There are 17 residues in the CDR3. V lost 0 bases, J lost 0 bases, and 12 bases lay in between.

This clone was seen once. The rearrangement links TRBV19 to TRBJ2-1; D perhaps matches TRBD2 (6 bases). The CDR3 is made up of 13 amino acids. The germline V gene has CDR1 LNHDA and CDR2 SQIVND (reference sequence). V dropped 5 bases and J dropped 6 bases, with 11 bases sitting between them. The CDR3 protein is CASSPRRGNEQFF. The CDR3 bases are TGTGCCAGTAGTCCACGGCGGGGCAATGAGCAGTTCTTC.

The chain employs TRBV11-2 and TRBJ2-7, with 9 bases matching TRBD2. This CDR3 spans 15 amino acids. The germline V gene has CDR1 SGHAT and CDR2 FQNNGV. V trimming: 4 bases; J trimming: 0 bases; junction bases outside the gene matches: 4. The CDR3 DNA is TGTGCCAGCAGCTGGACTAGCGCGAGCTCCTACGAGCAGTACGTC. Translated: CASSWTSASSYEQYV.

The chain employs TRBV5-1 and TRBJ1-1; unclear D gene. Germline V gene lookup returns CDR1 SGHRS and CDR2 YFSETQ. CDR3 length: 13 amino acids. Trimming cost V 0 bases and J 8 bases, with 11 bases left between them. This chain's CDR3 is CASSLDRVSEAFF. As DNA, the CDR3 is TGCGCCAGCAGCTTGGACAGAGTATCCGAAGCTTTCTTT.

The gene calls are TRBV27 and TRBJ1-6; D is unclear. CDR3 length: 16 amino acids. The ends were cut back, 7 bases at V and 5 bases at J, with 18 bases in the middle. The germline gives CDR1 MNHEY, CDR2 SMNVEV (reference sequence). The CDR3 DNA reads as TGTGCCAGCAAGCTAGTGGCCCTCAGTAATAATTCACCCCTCCACTTT. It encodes CASKLVALSNNSPLHF.

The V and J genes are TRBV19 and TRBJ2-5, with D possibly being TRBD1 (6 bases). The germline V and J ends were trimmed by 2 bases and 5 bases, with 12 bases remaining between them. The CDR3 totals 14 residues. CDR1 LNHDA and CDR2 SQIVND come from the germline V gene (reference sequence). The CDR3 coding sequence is TGTGCCAGTAGTATACAGGGGTTAGGGGAGACCCAGTACTTC. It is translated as CASSIQGLGETQYF.

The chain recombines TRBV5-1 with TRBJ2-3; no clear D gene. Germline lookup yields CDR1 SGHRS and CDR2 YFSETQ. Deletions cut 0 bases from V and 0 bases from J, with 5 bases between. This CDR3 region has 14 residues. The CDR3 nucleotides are TGCGCCAGCAGCTTGGGTCCTAGCACAGATACGCAGTATTTT. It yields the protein CASSLGPSTDTQYF.